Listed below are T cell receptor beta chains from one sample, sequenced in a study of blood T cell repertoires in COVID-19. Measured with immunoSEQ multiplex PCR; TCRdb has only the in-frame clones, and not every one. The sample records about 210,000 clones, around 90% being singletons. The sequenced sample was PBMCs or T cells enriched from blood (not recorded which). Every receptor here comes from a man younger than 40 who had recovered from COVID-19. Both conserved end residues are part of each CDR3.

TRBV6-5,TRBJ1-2,CASSYSRGDDFYGYTF
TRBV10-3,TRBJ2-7,CAISKLNRGNYEQYF
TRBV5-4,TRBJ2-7,CASSESPGQGLYEQYF
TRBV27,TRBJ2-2,CASSFGAGYTGELFF
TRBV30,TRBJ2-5,CAWSPRLAGGRGETQYF
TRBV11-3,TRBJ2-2,CASSKQGGGLTGELFF
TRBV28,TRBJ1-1,CASSLTWPPNTEAFF
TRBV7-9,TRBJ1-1,CASSGGQTMNTEAFF
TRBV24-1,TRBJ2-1,CATSDPGSSYNEQFF
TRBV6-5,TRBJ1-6,CASSMTGYYSPLHF
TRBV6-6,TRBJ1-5,CASSYRDRGRRQPQHF
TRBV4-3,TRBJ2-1,CASSQGTSGYNEQFF